This T cell receptor (beta chain) was documented in a study of control samples from healthy donors and cancer patients. The CDR3 has 16 amino acids. The V gene's germline CDR1 is SGHTA and CDR2 FQGTGA. Between the trimmed V and J ends, which lost 5 bases and 5 bases, there was a span of 21 bases. Libraries were prepared by immunoSEQ multiplex PCR; TCRdb keeps only in-frame clonotypes and omits some of them. The sample records tens of thousands of clones, about 89% being singletons. This sequence joins TRBV7-3 and TRBJ2-5, with a possible D match to TRBD2 (7 bases). This sequence originates from a man aged 50 or older in good health. Sequencing was carried out using blood. The CDR3 is CASSPEGRGQGETQYF. CDR3 in DNA: TGTGCCAGCAGCCCCGAGGGGCGGGGGCAGGGGGAGACCCAGTACTTC.